This is a list of T cell receptor beta chains from one sample in a study of shared clonotypes between healthy human individuals. Assay: immunoSEQ multiplex PCR; the TCRdb copy retains only in-frame clones and omits some. The sample has around 2,000,000 clones; roughly 95% are singletons. Sequencing input: naive CD8+ T cells sorted from blood. The receptor set was obtained from a man aged 18 to 30 in good health. CDR3s include the opening cysteine and the closing phenylalanine or tryptophan. D genes are given only for firm matches. Expanded clones are given a class, and other clones once, few, many or no size at all.

TRBV4-2	.	TRBJ2-3	14	.	CASSQVLVTDTQYF	TGTGCCAGCAGCCAAGTCCTAGTCACAGATACGCAGTATTTT
TRBV2	few	TRBJ2-2	15	TRBD2	CASSDLAGEVGELFF	TGTGCCAGCAGTGACCTAGCGGGAGAGGTCGGGGAGCTGTTTTTT
TRBV7-9	once	TRBJ2-3	14	.	CASSDWDGTDTQYF	TGTGCCAGCAGCGACTGGGACGGCACAGATACGCAGTATTTT
TRBV11-2	.	TRBJ1-3	15	.	CASSRSKGSGNTIYF	TGTGCCAGCAGCCGCAGTAAGGGCTCTGGAAACACCATATATTTT
TRBV12-5	.	TRBJ1-1	17	.	CASGLASTLQGNTEAFF	TGTGCTAGTGGTTTGGCCTCCACCTTACAGGGAAATACTGAAGCTTTCTTT
TRBV5-3	.	TRBJ1-3	22	TRBD1	CARSPKSLLDREGDLVRNTIYF	TGTGCCAGAAGCCCTAAGTCTCTCCTTGACAGGGAAGGCGATTTGGTGCGAAACACCATATATTTT
TRBV13	.	TRBJ2-4	14	.	CASSTLGSKNIQYF	TGTGCCAGCAGTACCCTTGGGAGCAAAAACATTCAGTACTTC
TRBV6-4	.	TRBJ2-1	17	.	CASSDSYGVRSYNEQFF	TGTGCCAGCAGTGATTCATATGGCGTTCGCTCCTACAATGAGCAGTTCTTC
TRBV6-1	.	TRBJ1-6	16	.	CASSEGRSSYNSPLHF	TGTGCCAGCAGTGAAGGGAGGAGCTCCTATAATTCACCCCTCCACTTT
TRBV27	.	TRBJ2-7	16	.	CASSLAGRTGGHEQYF	TGTGCCAGCAGTTTGGCTGGGCGAACTGGCGGCCACGAGCAGTACTTC
TRBV6-6	.	TRBJ2-5	14	.	CASSFDRSQETQYF	TGTGCCAGCAGCTTTGACAGGAGCCAAGAGACCCAGTACTTC
TRBV7-9	.	TRBJ2-3	13	TRBD1	CACRDRGTDTQYF	TGTGCCTGCCGGGACAGGGGGACAGATACGCAGTATTTT
TRBV27	once	TRBJ2-3	13	.	CASSGVGPDTQYF	TGTGCCAGCAGCGGCGTGGGTCCAGATACGCAGTATTTT
TRBV14	.	TRBJ2-7	16	TRBD1	CASSAIHGTDYYEQYF	TGTGCCAGCAGCGCTATACACGGGACAGACTACTACGAGCAGTACTTC
TRBV6-1	.	TRBJ1-2	15	TRBD1	CASSAHRDRVYGYTF	TGTGCCAGCAGTGCCCACCGGGACAGGGTCTATGGCTACACCTTC
TRBV6-6	.	TRBJ2-1	13	.	CASSPPEGNEQFF	TGTGCCAGCAGTCCCCCCGAGGGTAATGAGCAGTTCTTC
TRBV15	.	TRBJ1-3	17	.	CATSLAQGLVELNTIYF	TGTGCCACCAGCCTGGCCCAGGGACTAGTAGAATTAAACACCATATATTTT
TRBV10-2	.	TRBJ2-7	12	.	CASSESGGEQYF	TGCGCCAGCAGTGAGTCGGGGGGCGAGCAGTACTTC
TRBV6-5	.	TRBJ2-7	16	.	CASSSSTGERTYEQYF	TGTGCCAGCAGTTCATCGACCGGGGAGCGAACCTACGAGCAGTACTTC
TRBV2	.	TRBJ2-5	15	TRBD1	CASSEMQGVQETQYF	TGTGCCAGCAGTGAAATGCAGGGGGTCCAAGAGACCCAGTACTTC
TRBV11-2	.	TRBJ1-4	17	TRBD1	CASSPTFGTGDNEKLFF	TGTGCCAGCAGCCCAACCTTCGGGACAGGAGACAATGAAAAACTGTTTTTT
TRBV19	.	TRBJ2-1	16	TRBD2	CASSPSLAGIYNEQFF	TGTGCCAGTAGTCCATCCCTAGCGGGAATCTACAATGAGCAGTTCTTC
TRBV27	.	TRBJ1-5	14	.	CASTPGSGNQPQHF	TGTGCCAGCACCCCGGGATCTGGCAATCAGCCCCAGCATTTT
TRBV9	.	TRBJ2-7	16	.	CASSVGWDGGTYEQYF	TGTGCCAGCAGCGTAGGGTGGGACGGCGGGACCTACGAGCAGTACTTC
TRBV7-9	.	TRBJ2-7	14	.	CASSPAGVPYEQYF	TGTGCCAGCAGCCCAGCAGGGGTCCCCTACGAGCAGTACTTC
TRBV5-1	.	TRBJ2-7	15	TRBD1	CASSLGTGGVYEQYF	TGCGCCAGCAGCTTGGGGACAGGGGGCGTATACGAGCAGTACTTC
TRBV10-2	.	TRBJ1-1	10	.	CASRGTEAFF	TGCGCCAGCAGAGGCACTGAGGCTTTCTTT
TRBV30	once	TRBJ2-3	15	.	CAWSLRGDFTDTQYF	TGTGCCTGGAGTCTACGAGGAGACTTCACAGATACGCAGTATTTT
TRBV27	.	TRBJ1-1	15	.	CASSLFLGGDTEAFF	TGTGCCAGCAGTTTATTTCTCGGGGGGGACACTGAAGCTTTCTTT
TRBV25-1	.	TRBJ1-6	16	.	CASSEYMARSDSPLHF	TGTGCCAGCAGTGAATATATGGCCCGTTCGGATTCACCCCTCCACTTT
TRBV2	.	TRBJ2-3	14	.	CASETGDGTDTQYF	TGTGCCAGCGAAACGGGGGACGGCACAGATACGCAGTATTTT
TRBV6-1	.	TRBJ2-7	12	.	CASYGESYEQYF	TGTGCCAGCTACGGAGAGTCCTACGAGCAGTACTTC
TRBV25-1	.	TRBJ1-1	14	.	CASRTQGMNTEAFF	TGTGCCAGCAGGACACAGGGTATGAACACTGAAGCTTTCTTT
TRBV2	.	TRBJ2-1	14	.	CASSGLGNYNEQFF	TGTGCCAGCAGTGGATTGGGGAACTACAATGAGCAGTTCTTC
TRBV4-3	.	TRBJ1-1	15	.	CASSQYGSLGTEAFF	TGCGCCAGCAGCCAGTACGGGAGCTTGGGCACTGAAGCTTTCTTT
TRBV6-6	.	TRBJ2-7	13	.	CASSLTPSSEQYF	TGTGCCAGCAGTCTTACTCCCTCAAGCGAGCAGTACTTC
TRBV6-1	once	TRBJ2-1	14	.	CAGGVGTYDNEQFF	TGTGCCGGAGGGGTTGGGACTTACGACAATGAGCAGTTCTTC
TRBV2	.	TRBJ2-7	12	.	CASNDPGYEQYF	TGTGCCAGCAACGACCCGGGCTACGAGCAGTACTTC
TRBV28	.	TRBJ1-5	16	.	CASSSRHVYSNQPQHF	TGTGCCAGCAGTTCCCGACACGTTTATAGCAATCAGCCCCAGCATTTT
TRBV7-8	.	TRBJ2-7	12	.	CASSFLGGEQYF	TGTGCCAGCAGCTTTCTTGGGGGCGAGCAGTACTTC
TRBV13	.	TRBJ2-5	13	.	CASSLGPGETQYF	TGTGCCAGCAGCTTGGGACCCGGAGAGACCCAGTACTTC
TRBV19	few	TRBJ1-1	14	TRBD1	CASSIGQGGTEAFF	TGTGCCAGTAGTATCGGACAGGGAGGTACTGAAGCTTTCTTT
TRBV5-1	.	TRBJ2-2	11	.	CASSNSGELFF	TGCGCCAGCAGTAACTCCGGGGAGCTGTTTTTT
TRBV6-6	.	TRBJ2-7	14	.	CASSYSSGAYEQYF	TGTGCCAGCAGTTACTCGTCAGGGGCCTACGAGCAGTACTTC